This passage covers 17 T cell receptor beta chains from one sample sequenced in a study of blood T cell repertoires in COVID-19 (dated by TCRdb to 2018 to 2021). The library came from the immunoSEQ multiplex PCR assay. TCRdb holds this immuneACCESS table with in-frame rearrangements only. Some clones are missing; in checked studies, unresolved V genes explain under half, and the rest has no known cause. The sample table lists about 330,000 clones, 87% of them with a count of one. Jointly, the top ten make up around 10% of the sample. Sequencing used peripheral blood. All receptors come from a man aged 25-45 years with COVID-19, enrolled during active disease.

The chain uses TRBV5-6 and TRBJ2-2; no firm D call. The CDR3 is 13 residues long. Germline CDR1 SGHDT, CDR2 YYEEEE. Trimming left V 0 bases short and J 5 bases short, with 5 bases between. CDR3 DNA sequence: TGTGCCAGCAGCTTGGGCGTGACCGGGGAGCTGTTTTTT. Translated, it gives CASSLGVTGELFF.

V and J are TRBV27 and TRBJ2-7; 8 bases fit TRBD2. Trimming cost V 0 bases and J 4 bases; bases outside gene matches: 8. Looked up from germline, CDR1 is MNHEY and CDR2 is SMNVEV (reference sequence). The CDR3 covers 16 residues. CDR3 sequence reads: CASSLSASGSLYEQYF. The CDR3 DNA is TGTGCCAGCAGTTTATCGGCAAGCGGGAGCCTTTACGAGCAGTACTTC.

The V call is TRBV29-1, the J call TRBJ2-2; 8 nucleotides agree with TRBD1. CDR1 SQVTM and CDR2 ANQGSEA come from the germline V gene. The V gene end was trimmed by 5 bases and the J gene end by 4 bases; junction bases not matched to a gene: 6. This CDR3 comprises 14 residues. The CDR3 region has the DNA TGCAGCGTTCCAGGGGGCGTTAGCACCGGGGAGCTGTTTTTT. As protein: CSVPGGVSTGELFF.

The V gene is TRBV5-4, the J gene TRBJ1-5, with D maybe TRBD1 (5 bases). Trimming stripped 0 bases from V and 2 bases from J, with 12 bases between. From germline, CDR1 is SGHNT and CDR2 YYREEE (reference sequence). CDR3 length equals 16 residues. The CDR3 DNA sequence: TGTGCCAGCAGCTTGGGCAGGGTTCCGGGCAATCAGCCCCAGCATTTT. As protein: CASSLGRVPGNQPQHF.

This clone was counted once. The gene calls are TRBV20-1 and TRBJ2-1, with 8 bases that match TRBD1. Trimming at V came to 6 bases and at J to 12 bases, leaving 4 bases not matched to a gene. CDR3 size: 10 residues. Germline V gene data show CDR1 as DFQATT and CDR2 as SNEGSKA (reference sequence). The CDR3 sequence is CSATGTGQFF. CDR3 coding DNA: TGCAGTGCGACCGGGACAGGGCAGTTCTTC.

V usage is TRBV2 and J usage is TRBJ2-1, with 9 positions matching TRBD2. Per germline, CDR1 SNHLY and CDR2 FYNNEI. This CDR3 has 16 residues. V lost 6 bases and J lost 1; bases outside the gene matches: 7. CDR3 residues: CASRPGSGGSYNEQFF. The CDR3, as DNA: TGTGCCAGCAGACCCGGTAGCGGGGGTTCCTACAATGAGCAGTTCTTC.

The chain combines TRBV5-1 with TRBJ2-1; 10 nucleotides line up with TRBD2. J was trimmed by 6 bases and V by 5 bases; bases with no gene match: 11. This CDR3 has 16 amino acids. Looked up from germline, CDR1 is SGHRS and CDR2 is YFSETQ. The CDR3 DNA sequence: TGCGCCAGCAGACCCTTCCTAGCGGGAGTAGGCAATGAGCAGTTCTTC. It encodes CASRPFLAGVGNEQFF.

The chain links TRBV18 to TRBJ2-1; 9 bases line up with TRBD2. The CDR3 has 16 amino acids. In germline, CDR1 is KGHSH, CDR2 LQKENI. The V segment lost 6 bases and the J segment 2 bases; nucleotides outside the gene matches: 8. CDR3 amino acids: CASSPPGGGAYNEQFF. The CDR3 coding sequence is TGTGCCAGCTCCCCGCCTGGCGGGGGGGCCTACAATGAGCAGTTCTTC.

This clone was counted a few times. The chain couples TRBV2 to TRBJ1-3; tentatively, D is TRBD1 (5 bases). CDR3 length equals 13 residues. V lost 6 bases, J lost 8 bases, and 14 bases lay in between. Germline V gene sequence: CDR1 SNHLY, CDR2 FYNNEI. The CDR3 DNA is TGTGCCAGCAGGGTGGGGGACTTGGACACCATATATTTT. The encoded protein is CASRVGDLDTIYF.

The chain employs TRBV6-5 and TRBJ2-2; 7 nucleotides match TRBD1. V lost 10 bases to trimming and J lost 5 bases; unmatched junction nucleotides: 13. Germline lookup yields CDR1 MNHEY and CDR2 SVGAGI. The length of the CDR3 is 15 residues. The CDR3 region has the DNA TGTGCCACTCTTCCGGGGCAGGGGGTTACCGGGGAGCTGTTTTTT. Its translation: CATLPGQGVTGELFF.

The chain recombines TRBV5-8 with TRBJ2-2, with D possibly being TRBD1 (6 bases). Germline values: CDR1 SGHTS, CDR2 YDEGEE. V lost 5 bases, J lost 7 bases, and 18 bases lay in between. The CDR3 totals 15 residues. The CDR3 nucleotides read TGTGCCAGCAGGCTACAGGGTGGGGGCCTCGGGGAGCTGTTTTTT. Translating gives CASRLQGGGLGELFF.

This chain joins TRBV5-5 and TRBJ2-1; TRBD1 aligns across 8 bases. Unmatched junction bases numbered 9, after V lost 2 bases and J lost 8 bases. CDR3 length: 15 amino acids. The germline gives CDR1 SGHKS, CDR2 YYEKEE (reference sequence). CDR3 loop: CASSFRGQGLDEQFF. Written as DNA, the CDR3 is TGTGCCAGCAGCTTCAGGGGGCAAGGTCTGGATGAGCAGTTCTTC.

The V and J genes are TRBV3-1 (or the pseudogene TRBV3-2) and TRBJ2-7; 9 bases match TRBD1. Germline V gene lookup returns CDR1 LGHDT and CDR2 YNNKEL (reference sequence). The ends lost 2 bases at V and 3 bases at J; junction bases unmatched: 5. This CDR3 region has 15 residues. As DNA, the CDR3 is TGTGCCAGCAGCCAACAGACAGGGGGATTCTACGAGCAGTACTTC. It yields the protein CASSQQTGGFYEQYF.

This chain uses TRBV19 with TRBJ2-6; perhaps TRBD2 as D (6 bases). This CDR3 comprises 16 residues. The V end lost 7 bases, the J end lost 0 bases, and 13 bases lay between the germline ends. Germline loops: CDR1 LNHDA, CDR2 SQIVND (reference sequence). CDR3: CASNYAGNSGANVLTF. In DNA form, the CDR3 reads TGTGCCAGTAATTATGCGGGGAACTCTGGGGCCAACGTCCTGACTTTC.

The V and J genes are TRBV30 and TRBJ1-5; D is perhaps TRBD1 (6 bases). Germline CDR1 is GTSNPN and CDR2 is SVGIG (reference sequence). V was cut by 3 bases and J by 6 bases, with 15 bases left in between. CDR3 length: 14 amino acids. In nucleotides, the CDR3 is TGTGCCTGGAGGGGGGGGGCACTCGGTCAGCCCCAGCATTTT. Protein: CAWRGGALGQPQHF.

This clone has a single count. In nucleotides, the CDR3 is TGTGCCAGCAGCTTAGTAGGGACTAGCGGGGCCACAGATACGCAGTATTTT. Translation gives CASSLVGTSGATDTQYF. The chain is built from TRBV7-2 and TRBJ2-3; TRBD2 agrees at 13 bases. Germline assignment: CDR1 SGHTA and CDR2 FQGNSA. The CDR3 is 17 amino acids. J was trimmed by 2 bases and V by 1 base; bases with no gene match: 3.

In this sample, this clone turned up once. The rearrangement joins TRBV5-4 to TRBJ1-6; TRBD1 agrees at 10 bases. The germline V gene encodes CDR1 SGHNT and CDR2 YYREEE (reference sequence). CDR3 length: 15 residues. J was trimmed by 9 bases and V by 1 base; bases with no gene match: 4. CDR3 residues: CASSLPGQGFSPLHF. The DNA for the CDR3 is TGTGCCAGCAGCTTGCCGGGACAGGGGTTTTCACCCCTCCACTTT.